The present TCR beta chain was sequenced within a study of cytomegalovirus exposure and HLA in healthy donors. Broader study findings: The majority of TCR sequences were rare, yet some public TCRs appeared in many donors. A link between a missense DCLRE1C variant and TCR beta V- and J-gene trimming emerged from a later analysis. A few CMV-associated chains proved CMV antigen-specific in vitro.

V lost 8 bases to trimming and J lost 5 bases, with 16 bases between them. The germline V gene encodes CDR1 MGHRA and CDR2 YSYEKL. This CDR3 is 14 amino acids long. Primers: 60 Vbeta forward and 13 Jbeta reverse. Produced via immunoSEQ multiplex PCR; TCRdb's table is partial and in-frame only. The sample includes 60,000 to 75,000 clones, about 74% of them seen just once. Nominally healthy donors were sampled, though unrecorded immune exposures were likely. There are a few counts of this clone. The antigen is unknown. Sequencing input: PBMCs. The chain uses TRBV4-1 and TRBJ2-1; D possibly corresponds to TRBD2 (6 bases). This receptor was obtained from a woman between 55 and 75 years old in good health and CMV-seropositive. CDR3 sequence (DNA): TGCGCCAGCCGTGCGGGGCTAGCCCACAATGAGCAGTTCTTC. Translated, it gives CASRAGLAHNEQFF.